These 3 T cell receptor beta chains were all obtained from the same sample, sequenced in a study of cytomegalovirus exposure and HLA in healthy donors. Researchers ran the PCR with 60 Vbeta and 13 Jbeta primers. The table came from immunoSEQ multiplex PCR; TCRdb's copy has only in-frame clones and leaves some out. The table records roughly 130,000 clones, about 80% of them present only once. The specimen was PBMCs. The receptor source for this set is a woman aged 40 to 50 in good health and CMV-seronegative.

CDR3 region: CASSLYGLAGERGQFF. DNA of the CDR3: TGTGCCAGCAGCTTATACGGACTAGCGGGAGAAAGGGGTCAGTTCTTC. V and J are TRBV11-2 and TRBJ2-1; 13 bases are a match to TRBD2. Germline assignment: CDR1 SGHAT and CDR2 FQNNGV. The junction had 11 bases not matched to a gene; V was cut back by 2 bases and J by 13 bases. The CDR3 extends over 16 amino acids.

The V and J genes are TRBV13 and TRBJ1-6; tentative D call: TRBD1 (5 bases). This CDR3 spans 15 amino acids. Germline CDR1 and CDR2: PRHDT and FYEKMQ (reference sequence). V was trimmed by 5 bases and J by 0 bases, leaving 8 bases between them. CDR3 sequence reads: CASSVTVSYNSPLHF. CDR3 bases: TGTGCCAGCAGCGTGACAGTCTCCTATAATTCACCCCTCCACTTT.

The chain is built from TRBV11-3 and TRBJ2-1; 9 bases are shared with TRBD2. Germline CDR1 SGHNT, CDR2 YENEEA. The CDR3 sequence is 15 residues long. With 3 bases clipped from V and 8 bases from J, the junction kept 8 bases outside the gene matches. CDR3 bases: TGTGCCAGCAGCTTTGGCGGGAGGGTTCTGGATGAGCAGTTCTTC. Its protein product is CASSFGGRVLDEQFF.